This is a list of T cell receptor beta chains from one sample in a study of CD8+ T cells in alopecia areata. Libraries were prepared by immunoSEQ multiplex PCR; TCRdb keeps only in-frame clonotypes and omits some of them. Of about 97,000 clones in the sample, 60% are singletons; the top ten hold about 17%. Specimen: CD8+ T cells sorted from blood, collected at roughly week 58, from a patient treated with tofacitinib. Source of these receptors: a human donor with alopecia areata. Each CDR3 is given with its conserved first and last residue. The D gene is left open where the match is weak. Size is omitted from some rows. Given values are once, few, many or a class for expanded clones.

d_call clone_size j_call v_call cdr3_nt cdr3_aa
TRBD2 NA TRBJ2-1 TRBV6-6 TGTGCCAGCAGTTACTCTTCTAGCGGGGATAACAATGAGCAGTTCTTC CASSYSSSGDNNEQFF
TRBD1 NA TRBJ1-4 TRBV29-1 TGCAGCGTTGTGGCAGGGGGCAGTGAAAAACTGTTTTTT CSVVAGGSEKLFF
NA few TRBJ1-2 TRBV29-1 TGCAGCGCCTGGACAGAAGACTATGGCTACACCTTC CSAWTEDYGYTF
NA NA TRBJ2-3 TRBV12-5 TGTGCTAGTGGTTTGGTACCAGATACGCAGTATTTT CASGLVPDTQYF
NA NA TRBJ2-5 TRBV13 TGTGCCAGCAGCTTAGGCCGGGAGACCCAGTACTTC CASSLGRETQYF
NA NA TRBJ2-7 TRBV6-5 TGTGCCAGCAGCGGGACCTACGAGCAGTACTTC CASSGTYEQYF
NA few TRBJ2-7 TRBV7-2 TGTGCCAGCAGCTTAGTCGGCAGGGTGGACGAGCAGTACTTC CASSLVGRVDEQYF
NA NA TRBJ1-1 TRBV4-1 TGCGCCAGCAGCCAAGGTACCGGGGTAGATGTCACTGAAGCTTTCTTT CASSQGTGVDVTEAFF
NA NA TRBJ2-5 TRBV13 TGTGCCAGCAGCTTTCGGGACACCCAAGAGACCCAGTACTTC CASSFRDTQETQYF
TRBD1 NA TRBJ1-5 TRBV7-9 TGTGCCAGCAGCGCGGGACAGGGAAGGAGGGAAGAGCCCCAGCATTTT CASSAGQGRREEPQHF
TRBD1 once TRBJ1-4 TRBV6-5 TGTGCCAGCAGTCCCTATACGGGACAGGCTGAAAAACTGTTTTTT CASSPYTGQAEKLFF
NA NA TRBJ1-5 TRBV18 TGTGCCAGCTCACTAGGAGGTGGCAATCAGCCCCAGCATTTT CASSLGGGNQPQHF
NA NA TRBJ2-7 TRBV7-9 TGTGCCAGCAGCTCAGAAGTTAAGTCCTACGAGCAGTACTTC CASSSEVKSYEQYF
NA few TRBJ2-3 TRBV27 TGTGCCAGCAGTCTCGTAGCGGACACAGATACGCAGTATTTT CASSLVADTDTQYF
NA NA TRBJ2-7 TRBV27 TGTGCCAGCAGTGAGGGGTACGAGCAGTACTTC CASSEGYEQYF
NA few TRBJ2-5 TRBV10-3 TGTGCCATCAGTGAGCCCTTGTTCCAGGAGACCCAGTACTTC CAISEPLFQETQYF
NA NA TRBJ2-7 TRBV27 TGTGCCAGCAGTTTATCAATGGGCCTCTACGAGCAGTACTTC CASSLSMGLYEQYF
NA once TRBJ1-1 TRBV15 TGTGCCACCAGCAGAGAGCCCTTAGGCAGAGAAGCTTTCTTT CATSREPLGREAFF
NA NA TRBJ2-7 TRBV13 TGTGCCAGCAGCTTAGGCAGGGCTAACAACGACGAGCAGTACTTC CASSLGRANNDEQYF
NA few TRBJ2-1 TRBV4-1 TGCGCCAGCAGCCCCGGACCGTACAATGAGCAGTTCTTC CASSPGPYNEQFF
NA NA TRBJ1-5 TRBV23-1 TGCGCCAGCACGATCAGGGTCTTCAATCAGCCCCAGCATTTT CASTIRVFNQPQHF
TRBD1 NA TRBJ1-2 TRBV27 TGTGCCAGCAGTTTGTATGGTGGACAGGGTCGCTCCCATGGCTACACCTTC CASSLYGGQGRSHGYTF
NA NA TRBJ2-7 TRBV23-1 TGCGCCAGCTCGGGGGTCGAGCAGTACTTC CASSGVEQYF
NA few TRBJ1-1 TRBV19 TGTGCCAGTAGTAGCCTGGACCCGACTGAAGCTTTCTTT CASSSLDPTEAFF
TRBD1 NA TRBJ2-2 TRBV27 TGTGCCAGCTCGGAAGAGGGGGCTTGGACCGGGGAGCTGTTTTTT CASSEEGAWTGELFF
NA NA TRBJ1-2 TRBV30 TGTGCCCGAGGGGAGGACAACCACTATGGCTACACCTTC CARGEDNHYGYTF
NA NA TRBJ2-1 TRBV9 TGTGCCAGCAGCGTAGAGACAGGCTCCTACAATGAGCAGTTCTTC CASSVETGSYNEQFF
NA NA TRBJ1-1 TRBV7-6 TGTGCCAGCAGCTTAGCGTTACAGAACACTGAAGCTTTCTTT CASSLALQNTEAFF
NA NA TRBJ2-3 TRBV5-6 TGTGCCAGCAGCTTGGGGACGTACACAGATACGCAGTATTTT CASSLGTYTDTQYF
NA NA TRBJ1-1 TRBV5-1 TGCGCCAGCTCCGCGGGCGGTTACACTGAAGCTTTCTTT CASSAGGYTEAFF
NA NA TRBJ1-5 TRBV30 TGTGCCTGGATTCCGGGCCTAGAGTCCAATCAGCCCCAGCATTTT CAWIPGLESNQPQHF
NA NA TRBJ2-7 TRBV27 TGTGCCAGCAGTCCGCGCACCACAATCTACGAGCAGTACTTC CASSPRTTIYEQYF
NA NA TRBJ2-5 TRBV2 TGTGCCAGCAGTGAAGGAGCAATCCAAGAGACCCAGTACTTC CASSEGAIQETQYF
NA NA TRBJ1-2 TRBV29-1 TGCAGCGTTGATTCGGGAATTAACTATGGCTACACCTTC CSVDSGINYGYTF
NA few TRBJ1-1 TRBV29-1 TGCAGCGTTGAGGGGGGGTTCGGGACTGAAGCTTTCTTT CSVEGGFGTEAFF